This T cell receptor beta chain appears in the sequencing data of a study of CD8 T cells in ankylosing spondylitis. Points from the study as a whole: Within matched ankylosing spondylitis synovial fluid, disease-linked clones were reportedly significantly enriched. Seven or eight highly homologous variants formed a TCR beta motif that appeared characteristic of ankylosing spondylitis blood.

Preparation of TCR beta libraries was done by quantitative 5'-RACE with molecular barcodes. TCRdb used MiXCR to reprocess the 5' RACE reads, holding one entry per CDR3 protein. This table holds roughly 490,000 distinct CDR3 sequences, about 5% found once. This clonotype has a count of ten or more. What it recognizes is unknown. Trimming cost V 3 bases and J 2 bases, with 14 bases left between them. The CDR3 is made up of 16 amino acids. The germline gives CDR1 SGHRS, CDR2 YFSETQ. J is TRBJ2-2 and V is TRBV5-1, with D possibly TRBD2 on 6 matching bases. This sequence originates from a male donor with ankylosing spondylitis. The sequencing sample was made of blood, either unsorted or a sorted T cell fraction (not recorded which). CDR3 in DNA: TGCGCCAGCAGCTCCCTGGGAGGAGTTAACACCGGGGAGCTGTTTTTT. It translates to CASSSLGGVNTGELFF.